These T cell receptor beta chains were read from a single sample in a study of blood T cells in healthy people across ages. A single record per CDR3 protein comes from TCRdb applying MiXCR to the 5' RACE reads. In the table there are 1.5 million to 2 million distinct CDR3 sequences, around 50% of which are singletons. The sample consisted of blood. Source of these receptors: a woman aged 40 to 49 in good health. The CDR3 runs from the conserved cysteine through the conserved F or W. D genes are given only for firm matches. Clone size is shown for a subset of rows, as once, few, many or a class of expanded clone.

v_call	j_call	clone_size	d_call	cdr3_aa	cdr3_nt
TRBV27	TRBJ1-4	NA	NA	CASGRSSTNEKLFF	TGTGCCAGCGGGAGAAGCTCAACTAATGAAAAACTGTTTTTT
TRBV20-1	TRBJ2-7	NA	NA	CSARQTEFSYEQYF	TGCAGTGCGCGACAGACAGAGTTCTCCTACGAGCAGTACTTC
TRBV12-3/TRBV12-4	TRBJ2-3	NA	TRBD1	CASSPPGQGYGGAYF	TGTGCCAGCAGTCCGCCGGGACAGGGATACGGGGGTGCGTATTTT
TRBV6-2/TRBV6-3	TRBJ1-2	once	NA	CASSRSGLNYGYTF	TGTGCCAGCAGCCGCTCCGGCCTAAACTATGGCTACACCTTC
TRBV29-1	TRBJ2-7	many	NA	CSVYNDRYPYEQYF	TGCAGCGTTTATAATGACAGGTACCCCTACGAGCAGTACTTC
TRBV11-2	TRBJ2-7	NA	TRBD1	CASSLPGQGYNEQYF	TGTGCCAGCAGTTTACCGGGACAGGGCTACAATGAGCAGTACTTC
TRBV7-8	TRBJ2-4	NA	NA	CASSLGASAYERYF	TGTGCCAGCAGCTTAGGGGCTAGCGCCTACGAGCGGTACTTC
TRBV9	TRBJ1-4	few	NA	CASSTALNEKLFF	TGTGCCAGCAGCACGGCCCTTAATGAAAAACTGTTTTTT
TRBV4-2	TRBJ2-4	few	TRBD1	CASSQDWGQGNIQYF	TGTGCCAGCAGCCAAGATTGGGGACAGGGGAACATTCAGTACTTC
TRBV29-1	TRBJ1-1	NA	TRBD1	CSVGYRGGSMNTEAFF	TGCAGCGTTGGATACAGGGGAGGGTCCATGAACACTGAAGCTTTCTTT
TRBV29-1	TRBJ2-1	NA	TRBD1	CSVGARGQGNEQFF	TGCAGCGTTGGGGCCAGGGGGCAGGGCAATGAGCAGTTCTTC
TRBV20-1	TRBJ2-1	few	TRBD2	CSARDTGGRISYNEQFF	TGCAGTGCTAGAGATACGGGGGGACGGATCTCCTACAATGAGCAGTTCTTC
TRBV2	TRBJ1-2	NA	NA	CASSSYYYGYTF	TGTGCCAGCAGTAGCTACTACTATGGCTACACCTTC
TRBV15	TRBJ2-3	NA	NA	CATTTGGGPTDTQYF	TGTGCCACCACCACAGGGGGGGGGCCCACAGATACGCAGTATTTT
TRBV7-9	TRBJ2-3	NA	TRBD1	CASSSPGQSTDTQYF	TGTGCCAGCAGCTCACCGGGACAGAGCACAGATACGCAGTATTTT
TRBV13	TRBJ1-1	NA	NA	CASSSWTVGTEAFF	TGTGCCAGCAGCTCATGGACTGTGGGGACTGAAGCTTTCTTT
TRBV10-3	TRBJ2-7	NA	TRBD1	CAISGWTGSGEQYF	TGTGCCATCAGTGGGTGGACAGGCTCTGGCGAGCAGTACTTC
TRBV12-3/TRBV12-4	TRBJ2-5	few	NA	CASSLGGGAGQETQYF	TGTGCCAGCAGTTTAGGGGGCGGGGCAGGCCAAGAGACCCAGTACTTC
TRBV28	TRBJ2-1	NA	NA	CASSFGQGKYNEQFF	TGTGCCAGCAGTTTTGGGCAGGGAAAGTACAATGAGCAGTTCTTC
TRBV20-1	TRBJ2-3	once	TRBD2	CSVSLAGTDTQYF	TGCAGTGTTAGTCTAGCGGGAACAGATACGCAGTATTTT
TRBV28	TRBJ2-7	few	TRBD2	CASSPDGGGARVYEQYF	TGTGCCAGCAGTCCCGACGGCGGGGGGGCACGTGTCTACGAGCAGTACTTC
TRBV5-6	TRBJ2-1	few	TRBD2	CASQRGSSYNEQFF	TGTGCCAGTCAGCGGGGGAGCTCCTACAATGAGCAGTTCTTC
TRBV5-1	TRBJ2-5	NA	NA	CASSPGLYQETQYF	TGCGCCAGCAGCCCCGGATTGTACCAAGAGACCCAGTACTTC
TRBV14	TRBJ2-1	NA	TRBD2	CASTNLVAGSYNEQFF	TGTGCCAGCACCAACTTGGTAGCGGGGAGCTACAATGAGCAGTTCTTC
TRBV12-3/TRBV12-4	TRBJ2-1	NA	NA	CASIPDNNEQFF	TGTGCCAGCATCCCCGACAACAATGAGCAGTTCTTC
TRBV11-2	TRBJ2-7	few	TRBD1	CASSLLRFQAPGQGSYEQYF	TGTGCCAGCAGCTTACTCCGTTTCCAGGCCCCGGGACAGGGCTCCTACGAGCAGTACTTC
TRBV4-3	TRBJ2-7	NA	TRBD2	CASSQDTLAGAKVREQYF	TGCGCCAGCAGCCAAGATACCCTAGCGGGGGCCAAGGTTCGCGAGCAGTACTTC
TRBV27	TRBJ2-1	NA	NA	CASSLSSLGEQFF	TGTGCCAGCAGTTTATCCAGTCTGGGTGAGCAGTTCTTC
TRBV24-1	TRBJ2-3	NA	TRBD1	CATSHRDRGTDTQYF	TGTGCCACCAGTCACCGGGACAGGGGCACAGATACGCAGTATTTT
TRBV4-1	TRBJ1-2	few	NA	CASGGQANYGYTF	TGCGCTAGTGGAGGACAAGCTAACTATGGCTACACCTTC
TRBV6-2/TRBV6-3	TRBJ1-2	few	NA	CASSYSAALLGGYTF	TGTGCCAGCAGTTACTCGGCAGCGTTGCTCGGAGGCTACACCTTC
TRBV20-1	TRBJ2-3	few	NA	CSASPQPLGDTQYF	TGCAGTGCTAGTCCCCAGCCGCTCGGGGATACGCAGTATTTT
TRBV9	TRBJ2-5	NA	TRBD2	CASSEVAGSVTQYF	TGTGCCAGCAGCGAGGTAGCGGGGAGCGTGACCCAGTACTTC
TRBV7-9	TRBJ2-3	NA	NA	CASSLGNTRYF	TGTGCCAGCAGCCTGGGTAATACGCGGTATTTT
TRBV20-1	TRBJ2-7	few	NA	CSAHERTKGSYEQYF	TGCAGTGCTCACGAAAGGACCAAGGGCTCCTACGAGCAGTACTTC
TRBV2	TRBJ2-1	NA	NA	CASKDARNSYEQFF	TGTGCCAGCAAGGACGCGAGAAATAGTTATGAGCAGTTCTTC
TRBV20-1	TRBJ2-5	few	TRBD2	CSALTYGGAVETQYF	TGCAGTGCCCTCACTTACGGGGGGGCCGTCGAGACCCAGTACTTC
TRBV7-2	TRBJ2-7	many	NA	CASSFVGSEQYF	TGTGCCAGCAGCTTTGTGGGCTCCGAGCAGTACTTC
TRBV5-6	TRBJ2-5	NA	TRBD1	CASSDRALIQETQYF	TGTGCCAGCAGCGACAGGGCCCTGATCCAAGAGACCCAGTACTTC
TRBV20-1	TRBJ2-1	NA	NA	CSARFGTGYNEQFF	TGCAGTGCTAGGTTTGGAACAGGCTACAATGAGCAGTTCTTC
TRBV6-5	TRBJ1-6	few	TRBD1	CASKRDRGGSPLHF	TGTGCCAGCAAAAGGGACAGGGGTGGGTCACCCCTCCACTTT
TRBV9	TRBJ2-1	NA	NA	CASSVSGGADNEQFF	TGTGCCAGCAGCGTATCTGGCGGGGCAGACAATGAGCAGTTCTTC
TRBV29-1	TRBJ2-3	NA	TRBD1	CSVERWEGGRDTQYF	TGCAGCGTTGAACGGTGGGAAGGGGGCAGGGATACGCAGTATTTT
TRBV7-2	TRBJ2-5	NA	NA	CASSFELYQETQYF	TGTGCCAGCAGCTTCGAGTTGTACCAAGAGACCCAGTACTTC
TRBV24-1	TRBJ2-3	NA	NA	CATSDLRAAGGTDTQYF	TGTGCCACCAGTGATCTGAGGGCGGCTGGGGGCACAGATACGCAGTATTTT
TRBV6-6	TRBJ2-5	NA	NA	CASSRKRGFQETQYF	TGTGCCAGCAGCAGAAAAAGGGGTTTTCAAGAGACCCAGTACTTC
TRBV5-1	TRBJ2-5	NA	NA	CASSWATGGGQETQYF	TGCGCCAGCAGCTGGGCGACAGGAGGGGGCCAAGAGACCCAGTACTTC
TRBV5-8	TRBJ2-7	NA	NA	CASSLDRDAYYEQYF	TGTGCCAGCAGCTTGGATAGGGACGCCTACTACGAGCAGTACTTC